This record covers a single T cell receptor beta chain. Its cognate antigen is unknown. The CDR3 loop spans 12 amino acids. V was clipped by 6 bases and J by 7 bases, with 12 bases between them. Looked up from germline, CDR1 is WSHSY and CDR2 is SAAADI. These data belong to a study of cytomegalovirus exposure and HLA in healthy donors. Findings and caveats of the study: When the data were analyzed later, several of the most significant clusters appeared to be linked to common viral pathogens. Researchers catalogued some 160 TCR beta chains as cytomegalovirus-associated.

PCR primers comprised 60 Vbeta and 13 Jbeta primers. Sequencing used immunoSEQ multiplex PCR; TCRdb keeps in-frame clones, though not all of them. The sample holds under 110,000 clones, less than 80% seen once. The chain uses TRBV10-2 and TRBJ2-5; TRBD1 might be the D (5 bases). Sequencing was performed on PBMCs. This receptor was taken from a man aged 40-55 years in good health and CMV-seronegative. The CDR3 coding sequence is TGCGCCAGCAGGGACACCTGGGGGACCCAGTACTTC. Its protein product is CASRDTWGTQYF.